Below, one T cell receptor (beta chain) is given with its context. The sample is drawn from a study of blood T cell repertoires in COVID-19. Profiling relied on immunoSEQ multiplex PCR, and the TCRdb table lists in-frame clones only, not all of them. The sample has about 82,000 clones, about 82% seen once. The CDR3 is made up of 12 amino acids. Trimming removed 1 base from V and 11 bases from J, with 12 bases in between. Per the germline V gene, CDR1 is SEHNR and CDR2 is FQNEAQ (reference sequence). V gene TRBV7-9 combines with J gene TRBJ2-7; D is unresolved. The sequence was collected from a man aged 80 or over with active or convalescent COVID-19. The sample consisted of peripheral blood. The CDR3 region has the DNA TGTGCCAGCAGCTTAGTCGGGTATGAGGAGTACGTC. This encodes CASSLVGYEEYV.